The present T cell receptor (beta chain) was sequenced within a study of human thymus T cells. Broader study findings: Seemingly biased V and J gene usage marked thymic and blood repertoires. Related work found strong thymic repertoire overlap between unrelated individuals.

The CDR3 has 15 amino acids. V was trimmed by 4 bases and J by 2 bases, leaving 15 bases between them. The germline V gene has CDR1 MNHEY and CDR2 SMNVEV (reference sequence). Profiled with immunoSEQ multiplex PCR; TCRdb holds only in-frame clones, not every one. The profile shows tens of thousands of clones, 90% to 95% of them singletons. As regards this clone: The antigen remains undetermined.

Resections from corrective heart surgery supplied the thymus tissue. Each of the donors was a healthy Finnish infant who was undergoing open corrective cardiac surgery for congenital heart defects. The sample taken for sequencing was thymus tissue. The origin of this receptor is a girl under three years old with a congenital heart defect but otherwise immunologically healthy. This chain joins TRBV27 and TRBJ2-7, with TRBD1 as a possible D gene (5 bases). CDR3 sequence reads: CASSSNQGPTYEQYF. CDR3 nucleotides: TGTGCCAGCAGTTCAAATCAGGGCCCGACCTACGAGCAGTACTTC.